This is a list of T cell receptor beta chains from one sample in a study of blood T cell repertoires in COVID-19. Sequencing was performed with immunoSEQ multiplex PCR; in TCRdb, only in-frame clones are kept and a portion is missing. Of about 270,000 clones in the sample, about nine tenths were seen once. Sequencing was performed on PBMCs or T cells enriched from blood (not recorded which). The receptors shown here come from a woman in her 40s with acute COVID-19. The CDR3 runs from the conserved cysteine through the conserved F or W. D genes are given only for firm matches. Clone size is stated in some rows and not others, as once, few, many or a class when expanded.

>NA|TRBD1|TRBV30|TRBJ1-1
TGTGCCTGGACCCACCATCCGGGCAGGGGGTCCACTGAAGCTTTCTTT
CAWTHHPGRGSTEAFF
>few|TRBD1|TRBV18|TRBJ1-4
TGTGCCAGCTCTCTCCGAGGGGGCGCAGCTAATGAAAAACTGTTTTTT
CASSLRGGAANEKLFF
>NA|TRBD1|TRBV11-2|TRBJ2-1
TGTGCCAGCAGGACAGGGTACAATGAGCAGTTCTTC
CASRTGYNEQFF
>NA|TRBD1|TRBV12-3/TRBV12-4|TRBJ1-1
TGTGCCAGCCCGGACAGGGAGAACACTGAAGCTTTCTTT
CASPDRENTEAFF
>few|TRBD2|TRBV7-6|TRBJ2-3
TGTGCCAGCAGCTTAGCCGGGACTAGCGGGAGATCAAGCACAGATACGCAGTATTTT
CASSLAGTSGRSSTDTQYF
>NA|NA|TRBV11-3|TRBJ1-6
TGTGCCAGCAGGCTGGACAGCTCCTATAATTCACCCCTCCACTTT
CASRLDSSYNSPLHF
>few|TRBD2|TRBV18|TRBJ2-1
TGTGCCAGCTCACCACAAGGACTAGCGGGAGTGGGTAGCTCCTACAATGAGCAGTTCTTC
CASSPQGLAGVGSSYNEQFF
>few|NA|TRBV11-2|TRBJ2-1
TGTGCCAGCAGCCTGGGGGGGGGCAACTCCTACAATGAGCAGTTCTTC
CASSLGGGNSYNEQFF
>NA|NA|TRBV5-1|TRBJ1-1
TGCGCCAGCAGCTGGGGAGAGATGACTGAAGCTTTCTTT
CASSWGEMTEAFF
>NA|NA|TRBV7-8|TRBJ2-1
TGTGCCAGCAGCTTAGCGAATGTAGTTCTCCAAGAGCAGTTCTTC
CASSLANVVLQEQFF
>NA|NA|TRBV28|TRBJ1-5
TGTGCCACCACAGGGAATAGCAATCAGCCCCAGCATTTT
CATTGNSNQPQHF
>NA|NA|TRBV5-1|TRBJ1-2
TGCGCCAGCAGCTTGGGACAGAGTAACTATGGCTACACCTTC
CASSLGQSNYGYTF
>NA|NA|TRBV7-2|TRBJ2-2
TGTGCCAGCAGCTTAATTGGTCCGGGAGCTGCCGGGGAGCTGTTTTTT
CASSLIGPGAAGELFF
>NA|NA|TRBV10-3|TRBJ1-4
TGTGCCATCAGTGACCCGACAGGAGCTAATGAAAAACTGTTTTTT
CAISDPTGANEKLFF
>NA|NA|TRBV7-8|TRBJ2-3
TGTGCCAGCAGCTTCGCGGGGTCAGATACGCAGTATTTT
CASSFAGSDTQYF
>many|TRBD1|TRBV4-3|TRBJ1-5
TGCGCCAGCAGCCAAGATAGAGGGGGCCAACAGCCCCAGCATTTT
CASSQDRGGQQPQHF
>NA|TRBD1|TRBV4-2|TRBJ1-4
TGTGCCAGCAGCCAACTGGGGACAGGGGAAAAACTGTTTTTT
CASSQLGTGEKLFF
>NA|NA|TRBV7-2|TRBJ1-1
TGTGCCAGCAGCTCCGGGGGGGCCCCTCCGGCTGTCTTT
CASSSGGAPPAVF
>NA|NA|TRBV18|TRBJ1-1
TGTGCCAGCTCACCATGGGAGGCCCTGAACACTGAAGCTTTCTTT
CASSPWEALNTEAFF
>few|NA|TRBV11-2|TRBJ1-6
TGTGCCAGCAGCTTAGATCATCCGAGCTCCTATAATTCACCCCTCCACTTT
CASSLDHPSSYNSPLHF
>NA|NA|TRBV5-5|TRBJ1-3
TGTGCCAGCAGCCCAGGATCTGGCGTGGATGGAAACACCATATATTTT
CASSPGSGVDGNTIYF
>NA|TRBD2|TRBV3-1/TRBV3-2|TRBJ2-1
TGTGCCAGCAGCCAAGAATGGACTAGCCCCGATGAGCAGTTCTTC
CASSQEWTSPDEQFF